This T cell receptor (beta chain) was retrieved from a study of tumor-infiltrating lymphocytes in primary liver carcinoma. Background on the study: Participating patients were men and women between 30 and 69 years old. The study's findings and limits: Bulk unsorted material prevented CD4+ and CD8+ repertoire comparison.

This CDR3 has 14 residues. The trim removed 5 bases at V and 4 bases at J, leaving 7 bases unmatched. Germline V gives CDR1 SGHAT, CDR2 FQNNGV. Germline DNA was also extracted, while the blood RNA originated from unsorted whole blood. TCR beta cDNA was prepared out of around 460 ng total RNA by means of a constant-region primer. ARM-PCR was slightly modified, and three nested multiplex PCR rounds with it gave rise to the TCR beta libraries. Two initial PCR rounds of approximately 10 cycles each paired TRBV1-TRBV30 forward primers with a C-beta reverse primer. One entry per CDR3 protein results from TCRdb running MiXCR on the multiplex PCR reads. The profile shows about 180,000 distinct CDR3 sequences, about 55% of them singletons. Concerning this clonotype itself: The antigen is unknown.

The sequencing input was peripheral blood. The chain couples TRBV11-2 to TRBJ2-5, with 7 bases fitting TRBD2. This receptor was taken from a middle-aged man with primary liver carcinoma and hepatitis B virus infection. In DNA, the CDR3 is TGTGCCAGCAGCGTTGGGGGGGATTTAGAGACCCAGTACTTC. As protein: CASSVGGDLETQYF.